This TCR beta chain was captured in a study of blood T cell repertoires in COVID-19 (dated by TCRdb to about 2020). Regarding the complete study: Samples covering the acute and convalescent phases of COVID-19 were provided by collaborators in the United States, Italy and Spain. The prospective study material was composed of cDNA or gDNA derived from T cells, B-cell-depleted T cells, or PBMCs. A freely available public database, intended as a resource for researchers studying the immune response to SARS-CoV-2, is where the repertoires were released. Deeply sampled blood TCRbeta repertoires from subjects exposed to, actively infected with, or recovered from COVID-19 were included in the dataset. A de-identified subject ID, COVID-19 status, age in years and sex were almost always included in the sample metadata. The samples were drawn from the first 160 participants of the ongoing ImmuneRACE study and from over 950 subjects provided by 6 global collaborators. HLA class I and class II types, where available, came from metadata supplied by the sample provider rather than from assay-based typing. General findings and caveats noted by the study authors: How much clinical and demographic metadata was included differed by source and by participant, and the metadata was provided uncurated.

The germline V and J ends show losses of 7 bases and 1 base respectively, and no gene match explains 1 base of the junction. The CDR3 contains 15 residues, cysteine and phenylalanine counted. Only CDR3 DNA is held: 45 bases, read in frame from base 1. Reading the germline V gene gives CDR1 SGDLS and CDR2 YYNGEE. TCRbeta CDR3 regions were amplified from genomic DNA using the immunoSEQ Assay, a bias-controlled multiplex PCR. In the source study's methods: The number of nucleated cells in each sample was estimated by amplification of reference gene primers within the assay. To quantify the absolute abundance of each unique TCRbeta CDR3 rearrangement, sequence reads were collapsed and filtered. Productive Simpson clonality was computed per sample as the square root of Simpson's diversity index over productive rearrangements. TCRdb stores this immuneACCESS table with in-frame sequences only. Part of the clones is absent; in the studies checked, under half of the shortfall reflects unresolved V genes, and no reason is known for the rest. The V and J calls and clone size are taken from that table; D and trimming were inferred from the DNA. Present in this sample are some 300,000 clones, around 88% of which were seen just once. The biggest ten clones account for roughly 7% of the sample.

This clone was detected only once. Its antigen is not yet known. No per-base quality is available; no much larger clone lies one base away. Another Seattle source contributed samples from volunteer blood donors who had recovered from COVID-19. Each collaborating institution followed its own protocols to collect whole blood in K2EDTA tubes. For TCRbeta analysis, collaborator samples were shipped as frozen whole blood, as isolated PBMCs, or as DNA extracted from either sample type. The clonotype originates from a woman aged 25 to 39 who had recovered from COVID-19. The chain is made from TRBV9 and TRBJ1-6, and 11 junction bases match TRBD1. The sequencing sample was made of peripheral blood. This receptor has the CDR3 CASGQGASYNSPLHF. The nucleotides are TGTGCCAGCGGACAGGGGGCATCCTATAATTCACCCCTCCACTTT.